These 3 T cell receptor beta chains share one sample of origin, sequenced in a study of blood T cell repertoires in COVID-19. This table comes from immunoSEQ multiplex PCR, and its TCRdb copy is limited to in-frame clones, with some not included. The data show 360,000 or so clones, with roughly 87% seen just once and about 3% held by the top ten. The sample consisted of PBMCs or T cells enriched from blood (not recorded which). These receptors originate from a woman aged 25 to 45 who had recovered from COVID-19.

This sequence joins TRBV15 and TRBJ2-7, with TRBD1 identical over 7 bases. The V gene's germline CDR1 is LNHNV and CDR2 YYDKDF (reference sequence). The CDR3 loop spans 15 amino acids. J gave up 0 bases and V 5 bases, and 7 bases lay outside the gene matches. For the CDR3, the DNA is TGTGCCACCAGCGGAAACCGGGACAGCTCCTACGAGCAGTACTTC. Protein sequence: CATSGNRDSSYEQYF.

DNA of the CDR3: TGTGCCAGCAGCACCTCGGACAGGGCGGGCGAGACCCAGTACTTC. Translation gives CASSTSDRAGETQYF. This sequence joins TRBV7-9 and TRBJ2-5, with 8 bases fitting TRBD1. With V trimmed by 5 bases and J by 5 bases, 10 bases remained unmatched. CDR1 and CDR2 from the germline V gene are SEHNR and FQNEAQ (reference sequence). This CDR3 is built from 15 residues.

The gene calls are TRBV18 and TRBJ1-2; D may be TRBD1 (5 bases). The CDR3 sequence is 13 residues long. The V end was cut by 3 bases, the J end by 6 bases, with 11 bases between. Germline-derived CDR1 and CDR2 are KGHSH and LQKENI. CDR3 amino acids: CASSPGREDGYTF. For the CDR3, the DNA is TGTGCCAGCTCACCGGGCAGGGAGGATGGCTACACCTTC.